Following are 9 T cell receptor beta chains from one sample sequenced in a study of blood T cell repertoires in COVID-19. Profiling relied on immunoSEQ multiplex PCR, and the TCRdb table lists in-frame clones only, not all of them. The table records 25,000 to 35,000 clones, about four fifths of them present only once. Sequenced: peripheral blood. These receptors were collected from an elderly man with acute or convalescent COVID-19.

The chain joins TRBV4-2 to TRBJ1-6; D is unclear. Trimming shortened V by 3 bases and J by 4 bases, and 7 bases separated the two germline ends. The CDR3 has 14 amino acids. CDR1 is LGHNA, CDR2 YNFKEQ, per germline. As DNA, the CDR3 is TGTGCCAGCAGCCAGGAGCTATATAATTCACCCCTCCACTTT. Translating gives CASSQELYNSPLHF.

The chain is built from TRBV11-2 and TRBJ1-2, with D unresolved. V was cut by 5 bases and J by 4 bases, with 17 bases left in between. There are 15 residues in the CDR3. Germline loops: CDR1 SGHAT, CDR2 FQNNGV. The CDR3 nucleotides are TGTGCCAGCAGCACCCTCAGGTCCACTTCCTATGGCTACACCTTC. Its protein product is CASSTLRSTSYGYTF.

The CDR3 DNA is TGTGCCAGCAGCACCCGACAGGGCTATGGCTACACCTTC. This translates into CASSTRQGYGYTF. The J gene is TRBJ1-2, the V gene TRBV7-2; TRBD1 matches at 7 bases. V gave up 5 bases and J gave up 4 bases; unmatched junction bases: 4. This CDR3 spans 13 amino acids. Germline CDR1 is SGHTA and CDR2 is FQGNSA.

The sample holds one count of this clone. This chain uses TRBV19 with TRBJ1-2; no clear D. This CDR3 contains 12 residues. Germline V lookup: CDR1 LNHDA, CDR2 SQIVND (reference sequence). V gave up 3 bases and J gave up 7 bases, with 9 bases separating them. The DNA for the CDR3 is TGTGCCAGTAGTATTTCGGCAGGTGGCTACACCTTC. Protein product: CASSISAGGYTF.

This clone was observed once. V gene TRBV30 combines with J gene TRBJ1-4, with D tentatively TRBD1 (5 bases). This CDR3 is 15 amino acids long. V gave up 3 bases and J gave up 4 bases, with 15 bases separating them. The germline V gene encodes CDR1 GTSNPN and CDR2 SVGIG (reference sequence). Here the CDR3 reads CAWSAASGVNEKLFF. The CDR3 nucleotides are TGTGCCTGGAGCGCTGCGTCGGGGGTTAATGAAAAACTGTTTTTT.

The chain carries TRBV7-2 and TRBJ1-2; TRBD1 matches at 9 bases. In germline, CDR1 is SGHTA, CDR2 FQGNSA. The CDR3 runs to 13 residues. J was trimmed by 5 bases and V by 5 bases; bases with no gene match: 3. CDR3 amino acids: CASSEGQGYGYTF. CDR3 DNA: TGTGCCAGCAGCGAGGGACAGGGTTATGGCTACACCTTC.

This chain joins TRBV6-1 and TRBJ1-6; D perhaps matches TRBD1 (5 bases). Germline V gene data show CDR1 as MNHNS and CDR2 as SASEGT. This CDR3 is built from 15 residues. Deletions cut 2 bases from V and 7 bases from J, with 12 bases between. DNA of the CDR3: TGTGCCAGCAGTGAAAGCTCAGGGTTAAATTCACCCCTCCACTTT. Translation gives CASSESSGLNSPLHF.

In this sample, this clone turned up a few times. V gene TRBV7-9 combines with J gene TRBJ2-2; D gene unclear. Deletions cut 2 bases from V and 6 bases from J, with 10 bases between. The CDR3 spans 14 residues. Germline CDR1 reads SEHNR; CDR2 reads FQNEAQ (reference sequence). The CDR3 DNA reads TGTGCCAGCAGCTTAATGAGCGTGGCCGGGGAGCTGTTTTTT. Amino acid sequence: CASSLMSVAGELFF.

The genes are TRBV19 and TRBJ1-1; 8 nucleotides agree with TRBD1. Germline CDR1 is LNHDA and CDR2 is SQIVND (reference sequence). The CDR3 covers 14 residues. Trimming took 7 bases from V and 4 from J; bases not matched to a gene: 8. Here the CDR3 DNA reads TGTGCCAGTACCCAGGACAGGGAGAGCACTGAAGCTTTCTTT. This sequence encodes CASTQDRESTEAFF.